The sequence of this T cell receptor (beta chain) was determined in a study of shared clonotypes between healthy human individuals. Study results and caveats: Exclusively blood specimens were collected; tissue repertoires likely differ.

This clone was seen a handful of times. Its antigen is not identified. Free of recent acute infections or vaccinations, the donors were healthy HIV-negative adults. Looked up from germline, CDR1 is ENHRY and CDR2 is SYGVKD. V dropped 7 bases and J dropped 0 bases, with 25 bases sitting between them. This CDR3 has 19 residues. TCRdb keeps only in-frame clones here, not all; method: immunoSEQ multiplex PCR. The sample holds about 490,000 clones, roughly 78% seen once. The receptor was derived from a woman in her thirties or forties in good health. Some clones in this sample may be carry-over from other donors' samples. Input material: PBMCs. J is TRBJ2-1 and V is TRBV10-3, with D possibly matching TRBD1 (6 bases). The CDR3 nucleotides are TGTGCCATCACTCTCGATCAGGGGATCCCCTCGAGCTCCTACAATGAGCAGTTCTTC. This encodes CAITLDQGIPSSSYNEQFF.